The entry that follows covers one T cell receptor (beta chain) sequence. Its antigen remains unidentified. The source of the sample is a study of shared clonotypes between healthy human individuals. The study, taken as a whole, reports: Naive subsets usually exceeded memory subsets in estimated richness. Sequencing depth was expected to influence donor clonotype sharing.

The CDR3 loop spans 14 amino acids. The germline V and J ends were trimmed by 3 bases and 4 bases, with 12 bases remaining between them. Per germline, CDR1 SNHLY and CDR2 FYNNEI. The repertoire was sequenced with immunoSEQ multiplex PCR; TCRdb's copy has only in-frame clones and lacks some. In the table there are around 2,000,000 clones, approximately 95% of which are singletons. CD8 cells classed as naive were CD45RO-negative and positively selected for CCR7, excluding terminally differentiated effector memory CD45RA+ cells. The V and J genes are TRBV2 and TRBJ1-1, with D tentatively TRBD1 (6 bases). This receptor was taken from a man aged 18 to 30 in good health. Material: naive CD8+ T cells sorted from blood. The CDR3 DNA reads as TGTGCCAGCAGTGACCCGGGGGCGCTCACTGAAGCTTTCTTT. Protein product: CASSDPGALTEAFF.